This T cell receptor (beta chain) was recorded in a study of blood T cell repertoires in COVID-19. CDR1 is MNHEY and CDR2 is SVGEGT in the germline V gene. The CDR3 totals 20 residues. V lost 2 bases and J lost 3, with 29 bases in between. Libraries were prepared by immunoSEQ multiplex PCR; TCRdb keeps only in-frame clonotypes and omits some of them. The table has around 63,000 clones, around 90% seen once; the top ten hold around 3.5%. The material sequenced was peripheral blood. This receptor was taken from a man aged 50 or older with active COVID-19. This chain joins TRBV6-2 or TRBV6-3 and TRBJ2-7, with D maybe TRBD2 (6 bases). The DNA for the CDR3 is TGTGCCAGCAGTTACGAGGGACTTTTGTATCGGAACAGTGCTAACTACGAGCAGTACTTC. Protein: CASSYEGLLYRNSANYEQYF.